This T cell receptor beta chain was retrieved from a study of blood T cell repertoires in COVID-19. The protocol was immunoSEQ multiplex PCR, while the TCRdb copy is restricted to in-frame clones and leaves out a portion. The profile shows around 250,000 clones, around 85% of them singletons. The CDR3 has 15 amino acids. V lost 5 bases, J lost 3 bases, and 10 bases stayed unmatched. The germline V gene encodes CDR1 SGHVS and CDR2 FQNEAQ. The sequencing input was PBMCs or T cells enriched from blood (not recorded which). This rearrangement joins TRBV7-8 to TRBJ2-7; 7 nucleotides agree with TRBD1. The TCR was taken from a woman aged 45-59 years with acute COVID-19. In DNA, the CDR3 is TGTGCCAGCAGCCCACAGGGGATGTTACTCTACGAGCAGTACTTC. Its translation is CASSPQGMLLYEQYF.